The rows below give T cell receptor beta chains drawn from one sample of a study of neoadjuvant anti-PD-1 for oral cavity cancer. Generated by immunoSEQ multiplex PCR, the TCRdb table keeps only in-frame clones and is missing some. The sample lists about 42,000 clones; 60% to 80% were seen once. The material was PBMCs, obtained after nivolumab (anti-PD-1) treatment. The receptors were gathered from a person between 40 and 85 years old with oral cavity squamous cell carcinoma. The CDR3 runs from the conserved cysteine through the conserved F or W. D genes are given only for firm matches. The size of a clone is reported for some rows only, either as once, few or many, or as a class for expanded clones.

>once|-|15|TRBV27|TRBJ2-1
TGTGCCAGCAGTGGAGGGGCGATATCCTACAATGAGCAGTTCTTC
CASSGGAISYNEQFF
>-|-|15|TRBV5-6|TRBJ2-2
TGTGCCAGCAGGATGGGGGGTCTGGGGTTCGGGGAGCTGTTTTTT
CASRMGGLGFGELFF
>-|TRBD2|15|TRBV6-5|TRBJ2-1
TGTGCCAGCAGTTCCCCACGGGCTAGCGGGAGGAAGCAGTTCTTC
CASSSPRASGRKQFF
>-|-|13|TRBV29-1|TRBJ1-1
TGCAGCGTTGACCAGGGGAGGGACACTGAAGCTTTCTTT
CSVDQGRDTEAFF
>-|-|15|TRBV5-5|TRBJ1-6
TGTGCCAGCAGCTTGGATGGGCGCCCGGAATCACCCCTCCACTTT
CASSLDGRPESPLHF
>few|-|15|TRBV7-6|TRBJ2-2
TGTGCCAGCAGCTTAGCGGCCAACGGAGCCGGGGAGCTGTTTTTT
CASSLAANGAGELFF
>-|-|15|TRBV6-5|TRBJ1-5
TGTGCCAGCAGTTCACGAGGTGGAGGGGTTCAGCCCCAGCATTTT
CASSSRGGGVQPQHF
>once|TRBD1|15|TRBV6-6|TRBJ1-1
TGTGCCAGCAGCCCTCTCGGGACAGGGGGGTTCGAAGCTTTCTTT
CASSPLGTGGFEAFF
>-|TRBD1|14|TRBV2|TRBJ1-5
TGTGCCAGCAGTCGGACAGGTAGCAATCAGCCCCAGCATTTT
CASSRTGSNQPQHF
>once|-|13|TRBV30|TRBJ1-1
TGTGCCTGCGAGGGCAGATCGGTCACTGAAGCTTTCTTT
CACEGRSVTEAFF
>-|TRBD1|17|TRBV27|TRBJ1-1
TGTGCCAGCAGTTTATCGGCACAGGGGTCTGGGGACACTGAAGCTTTCTTT
CASSLSAQGSGDTEAFF
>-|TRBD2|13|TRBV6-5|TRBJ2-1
TGTGCCAGCAGGAATAGCGGGAGCAATGAGCAGTTCTTC
CASRNSGSNEQFF
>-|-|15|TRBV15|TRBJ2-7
TGTGCCACCAGCAGAGATAGACCCGCTCAGGGCGAGCAGTACTTC
CATSRDRPAQGEQYF
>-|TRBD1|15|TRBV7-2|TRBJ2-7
TGTGCCAGCAGCCCACGGACAGGGGTAAGCTACGAGCAGTACTTC
CASSPRTGVSYEQYF
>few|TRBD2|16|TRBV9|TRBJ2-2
TGTGCCAGCAGCCCCCGACTAGCGGGGGACACCGGGGAGCTGTTTTTT
CASSPRLAGDTGELFF
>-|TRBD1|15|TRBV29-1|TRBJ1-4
TGCAGCGCCACGACAGGGTTGGCGGCGAATGAAAAACTGTTTTTT
CSATTGLAANEKLFF
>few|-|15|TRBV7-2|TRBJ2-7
TGTGCCAGCAGCTTAGCAGCGCCACCATACTACGAGCAGTACTTC
CASSLAAPPYYEQYF
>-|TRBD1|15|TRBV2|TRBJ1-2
TGTGCCAGCAGTTTGGGGCAGGGGGCAAACTATGGCTACACCTTC
CASSLGQGANYGYTF
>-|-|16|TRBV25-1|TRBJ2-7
TGTGCCAGCAGTGATGAGAGGCGAGGGACCTCCTACGAGCAGTACTTC
CASSDERRGTSYEQYF
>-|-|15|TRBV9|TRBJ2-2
TGTGCCAGCAGCCCCTCGGGATTTCTGACCGGGGAGCTGTTTTTT
CASSPSGFLTGELFF
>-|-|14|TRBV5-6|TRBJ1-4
TGTGCCAGCAGCTTCGCCGGGTGGGGGGAAAAACTGTTTTTT
CASSFAGWGEKLFF
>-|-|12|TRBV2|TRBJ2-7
TGTGCCAGTAGAGACAGGACCTACGAGCAGTACTTC
CASRDRTYEQYF
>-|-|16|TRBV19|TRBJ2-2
TGTGCCAGTAGTATAGGGGTGGGGACGAACACCGGGGAGCTGTTTTTT
CASSIGVGTNTGELFF
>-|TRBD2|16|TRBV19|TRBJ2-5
TGTGCCAGTAGTACTGGGACTAGCGGCGGTCAAGAGACCCAGTACTTC
CASSTGTSGGQETQYF
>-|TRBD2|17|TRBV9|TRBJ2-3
TGTGCCAGCAGCGTAGGCACTAGCGGGGGGGTAACAGATACGCAGTATTTT
CASSVGTSGGVTDTQYF
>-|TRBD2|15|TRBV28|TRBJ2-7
TGTGCCAGCAGTTTCCTAGCGGGAGGTGCGTACGAGCAGTACTTC
CASSFLAGGAYEQYF
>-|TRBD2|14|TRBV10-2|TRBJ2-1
TGCGCCAGCACCACTAGCGGGCAATACAATGAGCAGTTCTTC
CASTTSGQYNEQFF
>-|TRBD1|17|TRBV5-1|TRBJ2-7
TGCGCCAGCAGCTTGGCCCGGGGACAGGGGGTGTTCTACGAGCAGTACTTC
CASSLARGQGVFYEQYF
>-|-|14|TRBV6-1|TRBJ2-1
TGTGCCAGCAGTGAAGCGGGGTCCTACAATGAGCAGTTCTTC
CASSEAGSYNEQFF
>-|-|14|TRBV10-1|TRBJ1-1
TGCGCCAGCAGAAAGGACACCCGGGGGACTGAAGCTTTCTTT
CASRKDTRGTEAFF
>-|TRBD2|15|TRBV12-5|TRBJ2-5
TGTGCTAGTGGTCTCTCCGGGTGGGAGGGGGAGACCCAGTACTTC
CASGLSGWEGETQYF
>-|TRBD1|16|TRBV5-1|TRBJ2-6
TGCGCCAGCAGCTCCACCACAGGGGCTGGGGCCAACGTCCTGACTTTC
CASSSTTGAGANVLTF
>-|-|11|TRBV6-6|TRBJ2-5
TGTGCCAGCAGTTACGGGGAGACCCAGTACTTC
CASSYGETQYF
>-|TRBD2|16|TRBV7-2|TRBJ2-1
TGTGCCAGCAGCCGGGCCGCTAGCGGGAGCGCCTATGAGCAGTTCTTC
CASSRAASGSAYEQFF
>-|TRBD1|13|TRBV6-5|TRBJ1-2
TGTGCCAGCAGTTCCGACAGGGACTATGGCTACACCTTC
CASSSDRDYGYTF
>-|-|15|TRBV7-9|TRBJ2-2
TGTGCCAGCAGCTTAGTTGCGGGGGCGGCCGGGGAGCTGTTTTTT
CASSLVAGAAGELFF
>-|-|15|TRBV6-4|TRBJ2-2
TGTGCCAGCAGTCGGGACTTCTTTAACACCGGGGAGCTGTTTTTT
CASSRDFFNTGELFF
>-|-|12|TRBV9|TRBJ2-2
TGTGCCAGCAGCGTAGGAACCGGGGAGCTGTTTTTT
CASSVGTGELFF
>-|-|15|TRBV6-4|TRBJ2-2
TGTGCCAGCAGTGAGGAGAACATGAACACCGGGGAGCTGTTTTTT
CASSEENMNTGELFF
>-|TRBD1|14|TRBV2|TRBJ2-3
TGTGCCAGCATTACGACAGGGGCCTCAGATACGCAGTATTTT
CASITTGASDTQYF
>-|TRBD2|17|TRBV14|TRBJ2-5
TGTGCCAGCAGCCAAGGGGGACTAGCGGGAGCACAAGAGACCCAGTACTTC
CASSQGGLAGAQETQYF
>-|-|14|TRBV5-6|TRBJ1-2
TGTGCCAGCAGCCCCGACCAGTACTTCAGACGCTACACCTTC
CASSPDQYFRRYTF
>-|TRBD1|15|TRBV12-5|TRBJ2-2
TGTGCTAGTGATTCACCGACAGGGTTCGCCGGGGAGCTGTTTTTT
CASDSPTGFAGELFF
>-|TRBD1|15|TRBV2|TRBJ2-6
TGTGCCAGCGGGCAACAGGGGGCGCGAATGGCCGTCCTGACTTTC
CASGQQGARMAVLTF
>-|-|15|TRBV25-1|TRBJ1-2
TGTGCCAGCAGTGTGGCAGGGGCGGGGTCGGGCGGCTACACCTTC
CASSVAGAGSGGYTF
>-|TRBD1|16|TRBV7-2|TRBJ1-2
TGTGCCAGCAGCTGGACCCCGGGACAGGTTGACTATGGCTACACCTTC
CASSWTPGQVDYGYTF
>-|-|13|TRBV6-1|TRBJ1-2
TGTGCCAGCAGTGAAACGGGGAAGGGCGGCTACACCTTC
CASSETGKGGYTF
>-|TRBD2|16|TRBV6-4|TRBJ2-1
TGTGCCAGCAGTGACTCGGGCGGGGGGGTATACAATGAGCAGTTCTTC
CASSDSGGGVYNEQFF
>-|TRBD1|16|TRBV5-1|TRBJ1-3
TGCGCCAGCAGCTTGGATTCCGGGACAGGGGCAAACACCATATATTTT
CASSLDSGTGANTIYF
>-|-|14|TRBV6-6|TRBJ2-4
TGTGCCAGCAGTAAAGATCACACGGGGAACATTCAGTACTTC
CASSKDHTGNIQYF
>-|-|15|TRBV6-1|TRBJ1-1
TGTGCCAGCAGGACCCCGACAAGGATGAACACTGAAGCTTTCTTT
CASRTPTRMNTEAFF
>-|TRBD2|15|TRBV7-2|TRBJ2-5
TGTGCCAGCAGCCTTAGTGCAGCGGGGGTGGAGACCCAGTACTTC
CASSLSAAGVETQYF